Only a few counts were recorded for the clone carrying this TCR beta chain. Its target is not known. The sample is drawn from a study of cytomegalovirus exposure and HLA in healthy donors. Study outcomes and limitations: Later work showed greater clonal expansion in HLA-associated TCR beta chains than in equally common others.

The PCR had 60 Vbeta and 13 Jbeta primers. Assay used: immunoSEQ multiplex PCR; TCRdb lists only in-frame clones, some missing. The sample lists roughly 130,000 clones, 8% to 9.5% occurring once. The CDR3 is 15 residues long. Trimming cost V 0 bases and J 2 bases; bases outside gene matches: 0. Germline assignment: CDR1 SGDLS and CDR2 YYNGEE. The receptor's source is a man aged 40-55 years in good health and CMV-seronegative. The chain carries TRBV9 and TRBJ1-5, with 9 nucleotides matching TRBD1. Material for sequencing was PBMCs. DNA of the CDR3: TGTGCCAGCAGCGTAGGGACAGGGGGCAATCAGCCCCAGCATTTT. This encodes CASSVGTGGNQPQHF.